A selection of T cell receptor beta chains follows, all from one sample in a study of cytomegalovirus exposure and HLA in healthy donors. Data came from immunoSEQ multiplex PCR; TCRdb stores just in-frame clones and leaves some out. The profile shows around 300,000 clones, just over 70% of them singletons. The sample taken for sequencing was PBMCs. These receptors all come from a female donor in good health and CMV-seronegative. Both conserved end residues are part of each CDR3. The order of the fields is V gene, D gene, J gene, clone size, CDR3 protein, CDR3 DNA. The D gene is left open where the match is weak. Expanded clones are given a class, and other clones once, few, many or no size at all.

TRBV2	.	TRBJ2-5	.	CATTGWGRETQYF	TGTGCCACAACCGGCTGGGGGCGGGAGACCCAGTACTTC
TRBV7-3	TRBD1	TRBJ1-1	few	CASSLMGQGNTEAFF	TGTGCCAGCAGCTTAATGGGACAGGGAAACACTGAAGCTTTCTTT
TRBV5-1	TRBD2	TRBJ2-3	.	CASSLGLAGTDTQYF	TGCGCCAGCAGCTTAGGACTAGCGGGAACAGATACGCAGTATTTT
TRBV5-4	.	TRBJ1-1	.	CASSQWAHMNTEAFF	TGTGCCAGCAGCCAATGGGCACATATGAACACTGAAGCTTTCTTT
TRBV5-1	TRBD2	TRBJ2-1	.	CASSLATSGRTNYNEQFF	TGCGCCAGCAGCTTGGCTACTAGCGGGAGGACCAACTACAATGAGCAGTTCTTC
TRBV11-3	TRBD2	TRBJ2-1	once	CASSLPGLAGDINEQFF	TGTGCCAGCAGCTTACCGGGACTAGCGGGAGATATCAATGAGCAGTTCTTC
TRBV12-5	.	TRBJ2-2	.	CASGPGTGELFF	TGTGCTAGTGGTCCGGGTACCGGGGAGCTGTTTTTT
TRBV11-1	.	TRBJ2-5	.	CASSLDGYGGTQYF	TGTGCCAGCAGCTTAGACGGCTACGGCGGGACCCAGTACTTC
TRBV6-1	.	TRBJ1-2	few	CASSEQGLSYGYTF	TGTGCCAGCAGTGAACAGGGACTCAGCTATGGCTACACCTTC
TRBV5-1	TRBD2	TRBJ2-3	few	CASSFRTSGSTDTQYF	TGCGCCAGCAGCTTCAGGACTAGCGGGAGCACAGATACGCAGTATTTT
TRBV27	TRBD2	TRBJ2-1	.	CASSSGLANNNEQFF	TGTGCCAGCAGTTCGGGACTAGCCAACAACAATGAGCAGTTCTTC
TRBV25-1	TRBD2	TRBJ2-7	.	CASSETGLAGPEQYF	TGTGCCAGCAGTGAAACAGGACTAGCGGGACCCGAGCAGTACTTC
TRBV19	TRBD2	TRBJ2-7	.	CASRPGGLTYEQYF	TGTGCCAGTAGGCCTGGGGGACTAACATACGAGCAGTACTTC
TRBV2	TRBD2	TRBJ2-5	once	CASRGGTSGRSETQYF	TGTGCCAGTAGGGGGGGGACTAGCGGGAGATCAGAGACCCAGTACTTC
TRBV7-6	.	TRBJ2-1	few	CASRRTGPNYNEQFF	TGTGCCAGCAGGCGCACAGGGCCCAACTACAATGAGCAGTTCTTC
TRBV15	TRBD1	TRBJ1-1	.	CATSREGLEGGAEAFF	TGTGCCACCAGCAGAGAGGGCCTGGAAGGGGGCGCTGAAGCTTTCTTT
TRBV14	.	TRBJ2-7	.	CASSPGTYEQYF	TGTGCCAGCAGCCCGGGTACGTACGAGCAGTACTTC
TRBV18	TRBD1	TRBJ1-2	.	CASSRTGDYGYTF	TGTGCCAGCTCACGGACAGGGGACTATGGCTACACCTTC
TRBV2	TRBD2	TRBJ2-1	.	CASSEGGLVRYNEQFF	TGTGCCAGCAGTGAAGGGGGACTAGTTCGCTACAATGAGCAGTTCTTC